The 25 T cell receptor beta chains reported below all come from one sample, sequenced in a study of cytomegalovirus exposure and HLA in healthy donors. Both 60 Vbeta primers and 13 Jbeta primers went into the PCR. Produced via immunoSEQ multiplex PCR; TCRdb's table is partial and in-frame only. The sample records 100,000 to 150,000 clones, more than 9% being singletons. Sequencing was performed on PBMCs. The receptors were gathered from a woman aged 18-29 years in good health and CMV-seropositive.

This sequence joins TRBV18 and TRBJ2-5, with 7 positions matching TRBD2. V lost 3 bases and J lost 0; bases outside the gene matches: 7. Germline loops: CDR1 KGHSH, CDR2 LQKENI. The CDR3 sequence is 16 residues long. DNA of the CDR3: TGTGCCAGCTCACCCAATAGCGGGCGATACCAAGAGACCCAGTACTTC. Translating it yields CASSPNSGRYQETQYF.

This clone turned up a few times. The DNA of the CDR3 is TGTGCCAGCAGCTTAGATCTCCGAGAGACCCAGTACTTC. It translates to CASSLDLRETQYF. The genes are TRBV7-6 and TRBJ2-5; D gene unclear. Germline CDR1 reads SGHVS; CDR2 reads FNYEAQ. The CDR3 totals 13 residues. Trimming took off 1 base at V and 4 bases at J, with 7 bases between the two ends.

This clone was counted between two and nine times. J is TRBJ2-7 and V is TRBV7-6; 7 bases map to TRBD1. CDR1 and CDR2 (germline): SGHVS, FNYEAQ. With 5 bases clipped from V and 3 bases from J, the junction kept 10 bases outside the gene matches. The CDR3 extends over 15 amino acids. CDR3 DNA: TGTGCCAGCAGCGAAGGGACAGAAGTACTCTACGAGCAGTACTTC. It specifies CASSEGTEVLYEQYF.

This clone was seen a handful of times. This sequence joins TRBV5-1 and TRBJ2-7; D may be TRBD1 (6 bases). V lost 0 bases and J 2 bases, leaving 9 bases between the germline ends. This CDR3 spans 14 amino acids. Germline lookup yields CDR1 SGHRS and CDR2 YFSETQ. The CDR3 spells CASSLGGLPYEQYF. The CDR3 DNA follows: TGCGCCAGCAGCTTGGGGGGGCTTCCCTACGAGCAGTACTTC.

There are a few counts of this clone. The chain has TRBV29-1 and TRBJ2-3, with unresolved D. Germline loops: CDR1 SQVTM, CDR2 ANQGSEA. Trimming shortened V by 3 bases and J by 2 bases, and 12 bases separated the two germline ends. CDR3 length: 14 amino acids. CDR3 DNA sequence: TGCAGCGTTGACGTGTCAGAATTCACAGATACGCAGTATTTT. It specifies CSVDVSEFTDTQYF.

For the CDR3, the DNA is TGTGCCAGTAGTATAGTACACTACAATGAGCAGTTCTTC. As protein: CASSIVHYNEQFF. The V and J genes are TRBV19 and TRBJ2-1; D unclear. CDR3 length: 13 amino acids. Deletions cut 1 base from V and 3 bases from J, with 4 bases between. Germline V gene lookup returns CDR1 LNHDA and CDR2 SQIVND (reference sequence).

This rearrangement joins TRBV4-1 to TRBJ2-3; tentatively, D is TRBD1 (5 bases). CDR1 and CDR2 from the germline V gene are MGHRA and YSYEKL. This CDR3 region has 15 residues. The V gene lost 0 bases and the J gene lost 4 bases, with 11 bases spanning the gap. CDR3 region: CASSQERPGPDTQYF. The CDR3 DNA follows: TGCGCCAGCAGCCAAGAGAGACCAGGGCCAGATACGCAGTATTTT.

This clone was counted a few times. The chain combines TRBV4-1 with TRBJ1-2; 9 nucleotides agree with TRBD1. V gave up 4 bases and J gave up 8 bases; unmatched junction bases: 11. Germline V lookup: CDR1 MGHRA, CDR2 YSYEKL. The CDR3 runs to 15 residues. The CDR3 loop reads CASSLSTGGFRGYTF. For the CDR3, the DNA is TGCGCCAGCAGCCTATCTACAGGGGGCTTTAGGGGCTACACCTTC.

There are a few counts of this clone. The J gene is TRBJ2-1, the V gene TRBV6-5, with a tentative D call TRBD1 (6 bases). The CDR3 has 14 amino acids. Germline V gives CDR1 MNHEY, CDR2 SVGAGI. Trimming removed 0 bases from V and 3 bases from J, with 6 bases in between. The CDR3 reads CASSYSDSYNEQFF. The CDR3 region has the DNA TGTGCCAGCAGTTACTCGGACAGCTACAATGAGCAGTTCTTC.

The chain's CDR3 is CASSPGGTSYEQYF. The CDR3 nucleotides are TGCGCCAGCAGCCCGGGAGGCACTTCCTACGAGCAGTACTTC. This chain joins TRBV5-1 and TRBJ2-7; TRBD2 aligns across 7 bases. Germline V lookup: CDR1 SGHRS, CDR2 YFSETQ. The CDR3 length is 14 residues. The J segment lost 1 base and the V segment lost 4 bases, leaving 5 bases of the junction unmatched.

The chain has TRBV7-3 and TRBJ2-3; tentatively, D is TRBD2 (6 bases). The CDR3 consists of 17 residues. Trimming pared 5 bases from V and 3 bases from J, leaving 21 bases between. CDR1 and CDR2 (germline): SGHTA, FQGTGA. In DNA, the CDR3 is TGTGCCAGCAGCAATAACCACCGGGACTTCGGTACAGATACGCAGTATTTT. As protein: CASSNNHRDFGTDTQYF.

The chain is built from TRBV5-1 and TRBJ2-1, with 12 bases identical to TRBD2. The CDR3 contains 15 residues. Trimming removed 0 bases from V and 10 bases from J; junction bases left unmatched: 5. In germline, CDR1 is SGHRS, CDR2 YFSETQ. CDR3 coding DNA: TGCGCCAGCAGCTTGGATCTAGCGGGAGGGAACGAGCAGTTCTTC. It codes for CASSLDLAGGNEQFF.

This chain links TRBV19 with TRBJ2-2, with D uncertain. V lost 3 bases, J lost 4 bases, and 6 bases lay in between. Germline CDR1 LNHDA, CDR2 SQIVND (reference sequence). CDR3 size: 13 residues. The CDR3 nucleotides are TGTGCCAGTAGTATCAGTTTCACCGGGGAGCTGTTTTTT. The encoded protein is CASSISFTGELFF.

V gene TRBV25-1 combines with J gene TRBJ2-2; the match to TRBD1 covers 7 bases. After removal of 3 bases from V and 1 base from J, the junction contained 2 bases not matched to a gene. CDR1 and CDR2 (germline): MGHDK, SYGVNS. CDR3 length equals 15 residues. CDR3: CASSDDRENTGELFF. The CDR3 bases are TGTGCCAGCAGTGATGACAGGGAGAACACCGGGGAGCTGTTTTTT.

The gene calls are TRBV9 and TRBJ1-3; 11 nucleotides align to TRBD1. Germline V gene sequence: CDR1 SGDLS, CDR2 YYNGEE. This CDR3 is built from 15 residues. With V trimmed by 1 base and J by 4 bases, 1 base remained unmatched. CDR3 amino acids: CASSVRTGGGNTIYF. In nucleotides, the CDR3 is TGTGCCAGCAGCGTAAGGACAGGGGGCGGAAACACCATATATTTT.

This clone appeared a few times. In nucleotides, the CDR3 is TGTGCCTGGGGAAAAAAACAGGGCTCAAATTATGGCTACACCTTC. Translating gives CAWGKKQGSNYGYTF. The chain links TRBV30 to TRBJ1-2, with D perhaps matching TRBD1 (6 bases). The CDR3 loop spans 15 amino acids. V gave up 5 bases and J gave up 5 bases, with 21 bases separating them. CDR1 and CDR2 from the germline V gene are GTSNPN and SVGIG (reference sequence).

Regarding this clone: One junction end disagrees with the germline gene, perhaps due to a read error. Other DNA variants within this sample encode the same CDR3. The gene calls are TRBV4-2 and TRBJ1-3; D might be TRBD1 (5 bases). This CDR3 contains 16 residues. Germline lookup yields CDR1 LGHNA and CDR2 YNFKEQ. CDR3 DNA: TGTGCCAGCAGTCAAGAAGGGGCCTTCTCTGGAAACACCATATATTTT. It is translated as CASSQEGAFSGNTIYF.

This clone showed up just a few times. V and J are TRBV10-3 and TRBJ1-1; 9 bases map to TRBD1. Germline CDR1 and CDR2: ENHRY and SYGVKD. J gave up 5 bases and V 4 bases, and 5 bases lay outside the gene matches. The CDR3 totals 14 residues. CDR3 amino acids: CAISVGQGRTEAFF. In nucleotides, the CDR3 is TGTGCCATCAGTGTAGGACAGGGGAGGACTGAAGCTTTCTTT.

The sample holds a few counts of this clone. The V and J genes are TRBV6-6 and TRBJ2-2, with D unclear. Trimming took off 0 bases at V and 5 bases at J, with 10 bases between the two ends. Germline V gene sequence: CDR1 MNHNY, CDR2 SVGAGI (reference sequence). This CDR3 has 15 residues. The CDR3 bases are TGTGCCAGCAGTTACTCGAGGCCGAGTACCGGGGAGCTGTTTTTT. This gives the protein CASSYSRPSTGELFF.

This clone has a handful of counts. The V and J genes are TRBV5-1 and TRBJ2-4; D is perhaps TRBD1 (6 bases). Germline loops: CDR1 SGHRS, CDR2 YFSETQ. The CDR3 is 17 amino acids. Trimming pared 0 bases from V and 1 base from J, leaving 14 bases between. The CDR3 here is CASSLVSGHLAKNIQYF. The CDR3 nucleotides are TGCGCCAGCAGCTTGGTTTCGGGACACCTGGCCAAAAACATTCAGTACTTC. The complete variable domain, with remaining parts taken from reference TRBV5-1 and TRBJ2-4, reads KAGVTQTPRYLIKTRGQQVTLSCSPISGHRSVSWYQQTPGQGLQFLFEYFSETQRNKGNFPGRFSGRQFSNSRSEMNVSTLELGDSALYLCASSLVSGHLAKNIQYFGAGTRLSVL.

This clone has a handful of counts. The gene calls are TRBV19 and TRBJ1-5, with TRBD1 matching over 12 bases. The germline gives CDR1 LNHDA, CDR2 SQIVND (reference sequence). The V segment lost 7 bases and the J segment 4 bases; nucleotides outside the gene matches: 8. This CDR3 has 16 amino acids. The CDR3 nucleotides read TGTGCCAGTACCACCGGGACAGGGGGCCCGAATCAGCCCCAGCATTTT. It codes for CASTTGTGGPNQPQHF.

The CDR3 sequence is CASTRWTSGYQETQYF. The CDR3 region has the DNA TGCGCCAGCACCCGATGGACTAGCGGGTACCAAGAGACCCAGTACTTC. The chain combines TRBV5-1 with TRBJ2-5, with 11 bases aligning to TRBD2. Germline CDR1 and CDR2: SGHRS and YFSETQ. This CDR3 has 16 amino acids. The V gene end was trimmed by 6 bases and the J gene end by 0 bases; junction bases not matched to a gene: 7.

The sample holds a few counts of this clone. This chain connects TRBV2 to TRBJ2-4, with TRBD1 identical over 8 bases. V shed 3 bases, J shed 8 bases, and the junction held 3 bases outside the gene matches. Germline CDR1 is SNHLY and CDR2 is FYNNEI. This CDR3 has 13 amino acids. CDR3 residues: CASSDPGGYIQYF. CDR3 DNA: TGTGCCAGCAGTGATCCAGGGGGCTACATTCAGTACTTC.

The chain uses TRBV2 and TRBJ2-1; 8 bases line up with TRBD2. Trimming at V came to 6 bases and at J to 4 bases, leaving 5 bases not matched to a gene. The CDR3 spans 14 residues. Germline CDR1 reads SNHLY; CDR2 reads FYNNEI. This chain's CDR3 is CASRERGIYNEQFF. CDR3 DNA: TGTGCCAGCAGAGAGCGGGGGATTTACAATGAGCAGTTCTTC.

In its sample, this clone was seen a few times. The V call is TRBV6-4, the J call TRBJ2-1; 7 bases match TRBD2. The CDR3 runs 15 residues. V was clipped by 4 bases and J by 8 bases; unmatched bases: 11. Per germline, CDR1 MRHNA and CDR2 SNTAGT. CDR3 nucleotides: TGTGCCAGCAGTGCCCAACTAGGGAGGGTCGATGAGCAGTTCTTC. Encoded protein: CASSAQLGRVDEQFF.